What follows describes a single T cell receptor (beta chain). Its antigen is unknown. This may come from a read error, since a much larger clone is one base off. The CDR3 does not close with the conserved phenylalanine or tryptophan, likely indicating a read error. The length of the CDR3 is 15 residues. V was cut by 1 base and J by 4 bases, with 13 bases left in between. The germline V gene has CDR1 SQVTM and CDR2 ANQGSEA. Separate cDNA molecules each had unique molecular identifiers attached to them. From the 5' RACE reads, TCRdb called clonotypes with MiXCR, one entry per CDR3 protein. The sample comprises about 42,000 distinct CDR3 sequences, around 7% of which are singletons, and 4% to 5.5% rests with the top ten. The sample originates from a study of early T cells in non-severe SARS-CoV-2 infection. Background on the study: Chains were not paired, and sequencing was done on bulk RNA from unsorted whole blood.

Study-wide results and limits: VDJdb matches were skewed toward anti-spike CD8 T cell responses.

This sequence originates from an adult who was a healthcare worker with PCR-confirmed SARS-CoV-2 infection or an uninfected control (not recorded which). V usage is TRBV29-1 and J usage is TRBJ2-2; a possible D gene is TRBD2 (5 bases). Sequenced input: whole blood. CDR3 nucleotides: TGCAGCGTTGAAGTCCCCGTGGGGAGCACCGGGGAGCTGTTTTCT. Encoded protein: CSVEVPVGSTGELFS.